This is a list of T cell receptor beta chains from one sample in a study of CD8 T cells in ankylosing spondylitis. TCRdb independently ran MiXCR on the 5' RACE reads; one entry per CDR3 protein. The sample holds roughly 180,000 distinct CDR3 sequences, roughly 13% seen once. Sequencing was performed on blood, either unsorted or a sorted T cell fraction (not recorded which). The source of these receptors is a female donor with ankylosing spondylitis or in good health (not recorded which). CDR3s include the opening cysteine and the closing phenylalanine or tryptophan. The D gene is left open where the match is weak. The listing skips clone size in some rows; elsewhere it reads once, few, many or a size class.

clone size | J gene | D gene | V gene | CDR3 protein | CDR3 DNA
many | TRBJ2-5 | - | TRBV5-1 | CASHRTSRESETQYF | TGCGCCAGTCACCGGACATCCAGGGAATCAGAGACCCAGTACTTC
many | TRBJ1-3 | - | TRBV14 | CASSQGRDRSGNTIYF | TGTGCCAGCAGCCAAGGGCGCGACCGCTCTGGAAACACCATATATTTT
many | TRBJ1-1 | TRBD1 | TRBV5-1 | CASSESTGGSEAFF | TGCGCCAGCAGCGAATCGACAGGGGGCAGTGAAGCTTTCTTT
many | TRBJ2-5 | TRBD1 | TRBV5-1 | CASSPSQTGQETQYF | TGCGCCAGCAGCCCCAGCCAGACAGGGCAAGAGACCCAGTACTTC
few | TRBJ1-2 | - | TRBV20-1 | CSPIDREVGYTF | TGCAGTCCCATAGATCGAGAAGTTGGCTACACCTTC
many | TRBJ2-5 | - | TRBV5-1 | CASSSATSAQETQYF | TGCGCCAGCAGCTCCGCGACTAGTGCCCAAGAGACCCAGTACTTC
many | TRBJ2-7 | - | TRBV6-1 | CASSEGGTYEQYF | TGTGCCAGCAGTGAAGGAGGAACCTACGAGCAGTACTTC
few | TRBJ1-3 | - | TRBV30 | CAWIPHPRGRSGNTIYF | TGTGCCTGGATACCCCATCCAAGGGGCCGCTCTGGAAACACCATATATTTT
- | TRBJ1-3 | - | TRBV12-3/TRBV12-4 | CASREGNTIYF | TGTGCCAGCAGGGAGGGGAACACCATATATTTT
many | TRBJ2-2 | - | TRBV2 | CASRIERNTGELFF | TGTGCCAGCAGGATAGAAAGAAACACCGGGGAGCTGTTTTTT
few | TRBJ1-5 | TRBD1 | TRBV30 | CAWSAGGANQPQHF | TGTGCCTGGAGCGCAGGGGGCGCAAATCAGCCCCAGCATTTT
many | TRBJ1-1 | - | TRBV6-2/TRBV6-3 | CASSYTIGPEAFF | TGTGCCAGCAGTTACACGATTGGCCCTGAAGCTTTCTTT
few | TRBJ1-2 | - | TRBV12-3/TRBV12-4 | CASSLRVEFDGYTF | TGTGCCAGCAGTTTGCGGGTGGAATTCGATGGCTACACCTTC
- | TRBJ2-1 | TRBD2 | TRBV19 | CASIAGQRRNEQFF | TGTGCCAGTATAGCGGGCCAAAGGCGGAATGAGCAGTTCTTC
many | TRBJ2-7 | - | TRBV7-2 | CASSLGSPYEQYF | TGTGCCAGCAGCTTAGGGAGCCCCTACGAGCAGTACTTC
many | TRBJ1-5 | - | TRBV30 | CAWSVHTGSRNQPQHF | TGTGCCTGGAGTGTACATACGGGGAGCCGCAATCAGCCCCAGCATTTT
many | TRBJ2-2 | TRBD2 | TRBV4-1 | CASSQDASGANTGELFF | TGCGCCAGCAGCCAAGACGCTAGCGGGGCTAACACCGGGGAGCTGTTTTTT
many | TRBJ1-5 | - | TRBV19 | CASSSIINQPQHF | TGTGCCAGTAGTAGTATAATCAATCAGCCCCAGCATTTT
many | TRBJ1-3 | - | TRBV19 | CASSIKPISGNTIYF | TGTGCCAGTAGTATAAAGCCTATCTCTGGAAACACCATATATTTT
many | TRBJ1-4 | TRBD1 | TRBV29-1 | CSVLGTANEKLFF | TGCAGCGTCCTCGGGACAGCTAATGAAAAACTGTTTTTT
- | TRBJ1-2 | - | TRBV29-1 | CPAGATGGYTF | TGCCCCGCGGGGGCGACCGGTGGCTACACCTTC
- | TRBJ2-5 | - | TRBV28 | CASSPPGGKKTQYF | TGTGCCAGCAGTCCCCCAGGCGGGAAAAAGACCCAGTACTTC
many | TRBJ2-4 | - | TRBV5-1 | CASSLSGKNIQYF | TGCGCCAGCAGCTTGTCCGGCAAAAACATTCAGTACTTC
many | TRBJ1-5 | - | TRBV7-9 | CASTPRRAGNQPQHF | TGTGCCAGCACACCCCGCAGGGCGGGCAATCAGCCCCAGCATTTT
many | TRBJ1-1 | - | TRBV11-3 | CASSPPIGVTEAFF | TGTGCCAGCAGCCCTCCTATTGGCGTCACTGAAGCTTTCTTT
many | TRBJ2-1 | TRBD1 | TRBV12-3/TRBV12-4 | CASSPGQGGGEQFF | TGTGCCAGCAGTCCGGGACAGGGAGGAGGCGAGCAGTTCTTC
many | TRBJ2-3 | - | TRBV7-2 | CASSLFGPPTDTQYF | TGTGCCAGCAGCTTATTTGGCCCCCCGACAGATACGCAGTATTTT
many | TRBJ2-3 | - | TRBV12-3/TRBV12-4 | CASRAGTGDTQYF | TGTGCCAGCAGGGCAGGGACTGGCGATACGCAGTATTTT
many | TRBJ1-4 | - | TRBV15 | CATSINEKLFF | TGTGCCACCAGCATCAATGAAAAACTGTTTTTT
- | TRBJ2-7 | TRBD2 | TRBV20-1 | CSASVLSGRKYEQYF | TGCAGTGCTAGCGTCCTTAGCGGGAGGAAATACGAGCAGTACTTC
few | TRBJ2-7 | - | TRBV20-1 | CSARVPQAVTYEQYF | TGCAGTGCTAGAGTCCCCCAGGCGGTTACCTACGAGCAGTACTTC
many | TRBJ2-7 | - | TRBV5-1 | CASSFTQSRAAYEQYF | TGCGCCAGCAGCTTTACACAGTCGCGGGCCGCCTACGAGCAGTACTTC
- | TRBJ2-1 | TRBD2 | TRBV6-2/TRBV6-3 | CASSSPVASGSVNEQFF | TGTGCCAGCAGTTCCCCTGTCGCTAGCGGGAGTGTCAATGAGCAGTTCTTC
few | TRBJ1-4 | - | TRBV27 | CASSLRQASRNEKLFF | TGTGCCAGCAGTTTACGGCAGGCCTCACGGAATGAAAAACTGTTTTTT
few | TRBJ1-2 | - | TRBV20-1 | CSARGGPGAGYGYTF | TGCAGTGCTAGAGGAGGGCCGGGAGCGGGCTATGGCTACACCTTC
many | TRBJ1-1 | - | TRBV5-1 | CASSFLFNTEAFF | TGCGCCAGCAGCTTCCTTTTCAACACTGAAGCTTTCTTT
- | TRBJ1-5 | - | TRBV7-9 | CASTAGGSNQPQHF | TGTGCCAGCACCGCTGGAGGCAGCAATCAGCCCCAGCATTTT
many | TRBJ1-1 | - | TRBV11-2 | CASSPPWKNTEAFF | TGTGCCAGCAGCCCCCCGTGGAAGAACACTGAAGCTTTCTTT
- | TRBJ2-5 | - | TRBV6-5 | CASSSSSGFETQYF | TGTGCCAGCAGTTCCTCCTCAGGTTTTGAGACCCAGTACTTC
many | TRBJ1-3 | TRBD1 | TRBV24-1 | CATSGSGTGRNTIYF | TGTGCCACCAGTGGTTCCGGGACAGGGCGCAACACCATATATTTT
many | TRBJ2-3 | - | TRBV9 | CASSVIPQSTDTQYF | TGTGCCAGCAGCGTAATACCTCAAAGCACAGATACGCAGTATTTT
few | TRBJ1-5 | - | TRBV5-8 | CASSSRGGGSPQHF | TGTGCCAGCAGCTCCAGGGGAGGGGGTTCGCCCCAGCATTTT
- | TRBJ2-5 | - | TRBV27 | CASSLSRLERETQYF | TGTGCCAGCAGTTTATCCCGACTAGAGCGAGAGACCCAGTACTTC
- | TRBJ2-7 | TRBD1 | TRBV27 | CASSPRDRGNEQYF | TGTGCCAGCAGTCCACGGGACAGGGGAAACGAGCAGTACTTC
many | TRBJ2-5 | - | TRBV28 | CASSTAGSLGETQYF | TGTGCCAGCAGTACCGCCGGGTCCCTGGGGGAGACCCAGTACTTC